This T cell receptor beta chain was obtained from a study of immune evolution from preneoplasia to lung adenocarcinoma. V shed 3 bases and J shed 0 bases, with 12 bases lying between them. This CDR3 has 17 residues. Germline lookup yields CDR1 MRHNA and CDR2 SNTAGT. Some clones are missing from TCRdb's copy, which holds only in-frame ones; the method was immunoSEQ multiplex PCR. The sample lists some 6,100 clones, more than 75% seen once, with approximately 3.3% in the top ten. As regards this clone: Its matching antigen is unknown.

Points from the study as a whole: Compared with EGFR-mutant or double wild-type lesions, KRAS-mutant nodules were more clonal.

Each case's diagnosis was confirmed by two pathologists on H&E. The source material was FFPE lung adenocarcinoma in situ tissue. V usage is TRBV6-4 and J usage is TRBJ1-6; possible D gene TRBD1, 5 bases. The clonotype originates from an older donor with lung adenocarcinoma. The CDR3, as DNA: TGTGCCAGCAGTGATGAAAAGGGGAGCTCCTATAATTCACCCCTCCACTTT. Protein product: CASSDEKGSSYNSPLHF.